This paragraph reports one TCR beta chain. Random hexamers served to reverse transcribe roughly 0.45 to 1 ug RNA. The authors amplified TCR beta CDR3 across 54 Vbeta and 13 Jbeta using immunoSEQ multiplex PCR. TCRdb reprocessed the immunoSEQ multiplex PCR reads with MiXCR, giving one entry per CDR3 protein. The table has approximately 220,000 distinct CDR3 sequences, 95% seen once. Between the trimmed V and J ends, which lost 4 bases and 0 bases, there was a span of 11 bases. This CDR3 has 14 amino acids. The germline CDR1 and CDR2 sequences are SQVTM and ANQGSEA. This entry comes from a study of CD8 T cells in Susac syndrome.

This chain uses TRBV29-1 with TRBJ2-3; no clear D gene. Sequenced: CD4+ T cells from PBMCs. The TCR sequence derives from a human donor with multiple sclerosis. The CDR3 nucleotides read TGCAGCGTTGTGGGTCGACCTAGCACAGATACGCAGTATTTT. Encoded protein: CSVVGRPSTDTQYF.